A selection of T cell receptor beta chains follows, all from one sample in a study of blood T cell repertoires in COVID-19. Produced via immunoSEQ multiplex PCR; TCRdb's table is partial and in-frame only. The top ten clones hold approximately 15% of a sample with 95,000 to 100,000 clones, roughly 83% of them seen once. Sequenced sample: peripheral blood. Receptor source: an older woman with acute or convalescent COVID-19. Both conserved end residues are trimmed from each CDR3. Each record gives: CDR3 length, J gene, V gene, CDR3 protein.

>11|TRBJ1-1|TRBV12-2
ASRFMTDTEAF
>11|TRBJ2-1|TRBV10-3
AIKGPELNEQF
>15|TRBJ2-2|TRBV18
ASSPIQGPLNTGELF
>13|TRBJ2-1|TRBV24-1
ATRTSGTANNEQF
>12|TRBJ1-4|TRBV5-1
ATSPGTGNEKLF
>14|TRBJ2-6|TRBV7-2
ASSSRPGSGANVLT
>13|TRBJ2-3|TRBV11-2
ASSPMGASTDTQY
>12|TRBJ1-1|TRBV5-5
ASSSSGGNTEAF
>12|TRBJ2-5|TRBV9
ASSRSGGLETQY
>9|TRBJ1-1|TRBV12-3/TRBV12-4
ASSTNTEAF
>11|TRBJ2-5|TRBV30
AWSVREMETQY
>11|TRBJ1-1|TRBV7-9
ASSPEPNTEAF
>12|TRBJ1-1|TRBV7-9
ASSRDRWNTEAF
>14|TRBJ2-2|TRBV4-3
ASSQEGLALAGELF
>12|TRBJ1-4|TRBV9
ASSSGDSNEKLF
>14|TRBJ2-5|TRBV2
ASSELLGQGQETQY